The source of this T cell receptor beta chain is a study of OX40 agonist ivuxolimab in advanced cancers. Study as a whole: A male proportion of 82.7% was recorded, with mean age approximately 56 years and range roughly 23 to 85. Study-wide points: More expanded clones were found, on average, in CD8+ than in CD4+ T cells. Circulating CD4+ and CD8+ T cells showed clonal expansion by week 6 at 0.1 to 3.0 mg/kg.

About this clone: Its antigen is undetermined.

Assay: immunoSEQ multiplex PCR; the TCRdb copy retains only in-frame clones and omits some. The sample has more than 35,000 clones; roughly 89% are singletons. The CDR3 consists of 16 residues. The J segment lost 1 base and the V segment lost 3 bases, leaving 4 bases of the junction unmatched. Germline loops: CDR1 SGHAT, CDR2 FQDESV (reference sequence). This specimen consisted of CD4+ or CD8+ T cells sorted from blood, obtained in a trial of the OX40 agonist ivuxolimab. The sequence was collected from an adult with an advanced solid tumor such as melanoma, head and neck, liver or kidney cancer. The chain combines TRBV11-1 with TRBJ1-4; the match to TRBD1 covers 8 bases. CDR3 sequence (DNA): TGTGCCAGCAGCTTCGGACAGGGCGGAACTAATGAAAAACTGTTTTTT. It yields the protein CASSFGQGGTNEKLFF.